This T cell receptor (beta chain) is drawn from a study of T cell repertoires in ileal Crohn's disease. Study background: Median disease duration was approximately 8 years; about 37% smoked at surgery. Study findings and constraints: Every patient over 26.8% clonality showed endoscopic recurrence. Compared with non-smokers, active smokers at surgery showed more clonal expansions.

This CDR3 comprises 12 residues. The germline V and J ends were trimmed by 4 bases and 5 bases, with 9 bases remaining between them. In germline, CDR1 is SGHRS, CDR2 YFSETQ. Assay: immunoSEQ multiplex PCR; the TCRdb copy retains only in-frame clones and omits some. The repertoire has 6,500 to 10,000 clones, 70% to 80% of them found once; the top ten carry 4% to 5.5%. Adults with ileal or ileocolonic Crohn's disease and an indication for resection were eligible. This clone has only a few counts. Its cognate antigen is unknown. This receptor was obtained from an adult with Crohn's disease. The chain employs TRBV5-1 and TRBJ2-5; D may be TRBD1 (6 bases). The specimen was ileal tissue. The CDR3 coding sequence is TGCGCCAGCAGCGGGACATTGGAGACCCAGTACTTC. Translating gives CASSGTLETQYF.